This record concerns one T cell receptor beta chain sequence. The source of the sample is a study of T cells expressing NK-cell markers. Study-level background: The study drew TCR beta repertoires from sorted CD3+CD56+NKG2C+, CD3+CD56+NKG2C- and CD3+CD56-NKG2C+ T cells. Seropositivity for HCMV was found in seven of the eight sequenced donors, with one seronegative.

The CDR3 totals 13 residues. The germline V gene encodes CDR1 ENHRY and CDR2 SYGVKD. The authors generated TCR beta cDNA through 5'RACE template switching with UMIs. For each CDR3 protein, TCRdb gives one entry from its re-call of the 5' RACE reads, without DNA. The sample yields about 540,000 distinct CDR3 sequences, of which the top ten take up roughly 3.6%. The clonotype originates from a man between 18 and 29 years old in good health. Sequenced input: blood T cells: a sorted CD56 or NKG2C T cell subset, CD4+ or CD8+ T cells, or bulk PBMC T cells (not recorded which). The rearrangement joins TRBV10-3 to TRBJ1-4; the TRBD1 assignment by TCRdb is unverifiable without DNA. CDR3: CATQGLRNEKLFF.